What follows are 27 T cell receptor beta chains derived from one specimen sequenced in a study of Graves' ophthalmopathy and Graves' hyperthyroidism. Researchers took RNA transcripts and amplified TCR beta CDR3 regions from them. The first round was an RT-PCR with HTBI primers, and the second round was a multiplex PCR. Each CDR3 protein gets one entry after TCRdb re-called the multiplex PCR reads with MiXCR. This sample has roughly 600,000 distinct CDR3 sequences, with under 40% found just once. The material sequenced was peripheral blood or thyroid tissue (not recorded which). Receptor source: an adult man with Graves' hyperthyroidism.

V is TRBV9 and J is TRBJ2-5, with D perhaps matching TRBD2 (7 bases). CDR3 length: 16 amino acids. Germline CDR1 and CDR2: SGDLS and YYNGEE. The ends were cut back, 0 bases at V and 6 bases at J, with 18 bases in the middle. In nucleotides, the CDR3 is TGTGCCAGCAGCGTAGCTAGCGTTGGGGGGGCGAAGACCCAGTACTTC. It codes for CASSVASVGGAKTQYF.

This clonotype was seen many times. This chain links TRBV5-8 with TRBJ2-7; a possible D gene is TRBD2 (5 bases). Germline V lookup: CDR1 SGHTS, CDR2 YDEGEE. Trimming pared 1 base from V and 5 bases from J, leaving 16 bases between. This CDR3 region has 15 residues. This CDR3 is CASSLLWGDSDEQYF. CDR3 sequence (DNA): TGTGCCAGCAGCTTGCTTTGGGGTGATAGCGACGAGCAGTACTTC.

This clonotype was observed a few times. The chain recombines TRBV12-3 or TRBV12-4 with TRBJ2-3; 9 nucleotides line up with TRBD2. This CDR3 is 15 amino acids long. With V trimmed by 3 bases and J by 3 bases, 4 bases remained unmatched. CDR3 sequence: CASSFLAGVTDTQYF. CDR3 DNA: TGTGCCAGCAGTTTCTTAGCGGGAGTGACAGATACGCAGTATTTT.

The gene calls are TRBV20-1 and TRBJ2-3, with a possible D match to TRBD2 (6 bases). Germline V gene lookup returns CDR1 DFQATT and CDR2 SNEGSKA (reference sequence). Trimming pared 6 bases from V and 2 bases from J, leaving 15 bases between. The CDR3 has 14 residues. The DNA of the CDR3 is TGCAGTGCCAGTAGCGGAGATTACACAGATACGCAGTATTTT. It is translated as CSASSGDYTDTQYF.

This clonotype showed up many times. The V gene is TRBV6-5, the J gene TRBJ1-6; perhaps TRBD1 as D (6 bases). Germline CDR1 MNHEY, CDR2 SVGAGI. This CDR3 comprises 13 residues. The V gene lost 2 bases and the J gene lost 10 bases, with 9 bases spanning the gap. CDR3 amino acids: CASSYRDKSPLHF. CDR3 coding DNA: TGTGCCAGCAGTTACCGGGACAAATCACCCCTCCACTTT.

This clonotype was observed many times. The chain joins TRBV29-1 to TRBJ2-7; TRBD1 matches at 8 bases. Germline V gene data show CDR1 as SQVTM and CDR2 as ANQGSEA. V shed 2 bases and J 6 bases; nucleotides not matched to a gene: 12. CDR3 length: 15 amino acids. The CDR3 protein is CSVERPPGQVGEQYF. The CDR3 nucleotides read TGCAGCGTTGAAAGACCTCCGGGACAGGTCGGCGAGCAGTACTTC.

This clonotype was found a few times. J is TRBJ2-2 and V is TRBV12-3 or TRBV12-4; D possibly corresponds to TRBD1 (6 bases). There are 14 residues in the CDR3. Trimming took 3 bases from V and 5 from J, leaving 10 bases between them. DNA of the CDR3: TGTGCCAGCAGTTTTTGGGGGCGTACCGGGGAGCTGTTTTTT. This codes for CASSFWGRTGELFF.

CDR3 residues: CATSDLHPGEGADTQYF. In DNA, the CDR3 is TGTGCCACCAGTGATTTGCATCCGGGGGAGGGCGCAGATACGCAGTATTTT. The chain joins TRBV24-1 to TRBJ2-3; 7 nucleotides match TRBD2. V was clipped by 0 bases and J by 4 bases; unmatched bases: 9. The CDR3 runs to 17 residues. Germline CDR1 KGHDR, CDR2 SFDVKD.

The chain links TRBV7-3 to TRBJ2-5; D not resolved. The J call is in doubt because the DNA end fits TRBJ2-1 better. This CDR3 comprises 13 residues. Germline CDR1 is SGHTA and CDR2 is FQGTGA. For the CDR3, the DNA is TGTGCCAGCAGCCTGAACACCTACAATGAGCAGTTCTTC. This encodes CASSLNTYNEQFF.

This clonotype was observed at least ten times. The V and J genes are TRBV13 and TRBJ2-5, with 9 bases fitting TRBD2. From germline, CDR1 is PRHDT and CDR2 FYEKMQ (reference sequence). This CDR3 is built from 15 residues. J gave up 3 bases and V 4 bases, and 6 bases lay outside the gene matches. The CDR3 DNA sequence: TGTGCCAGCAGCTCTTTAGCGGGAGCTGAAGAGACCCAGTACTTC. Translating gives CASSSLAGAEETQYF.

Many counts were recorded for this clonotype. The chain links TRBV2 to TRBJ1-2; D is ambiguous. Trimming shortened V by 6 bases and J by 8 bases, and 4 bases separated the two germline ends. The length of the CDR3 is 9 residues. Germline V gene data show CDR1 as SNHLY and CDR2 as FYNNEI. CDR3 coding DNA: TGTGCCAGCAGGGACGGCTACACCTTC. Protein: CASRDGYTF.

In DNA, the CDR3 is TGCAGTGCTAGATGGGGGTTGGCAGATACGCAGTATTTT. It encodes CSARWGLADTQYF. The chain links TRBV20-1 to TRBJ2-3, with D possibly being TRBD1 or TRBD2 (5 bases each). Germline lookup yields CDR1 DFQATT and CDR2 SNEGSKA (reference sequence). V lost 2 bases, J lost 4 bases, and 10 bases lay in between. This CDR3 is built from 13 residues.

This clonotype was observed at least ten times. This chain uses TRBV6-1 with TRBJ1-6; D uncertain. Germline V CDR1 and CDR2: MNHNS, SASEGT. Trimming cost V 2 bases and J 7 bases, with 9 bases left between them. The CDR3 length is 14 residues. The CDR3 bases are TGTGCCAGCAGTGAAACGGGGAGGAATTCACCCCTCCACTTT. As protein: CASSETGRNSPLHF.

For the CDR3, the DNA is TGCAGTGCTAGGAAACTAGCGGGGGAAAGTAATGAGCAGTTCTTC. It encodes CSARKLAGESNEQFF. This chain uses TRBV20-1 with TRBJ2-1; 11 bases map to TRBD2. This CDR3 has 15 residues. The junction had 8 bases not matched to a gene; V was cut back by 3 bases and J by 7 bases. CDR1 is DFQATT, CDR2 SNEGSKA, per germline (reference sequence).

At least ten counts were recorded for this clonotype. This chain uses TRBV7-2 with TRBJ2-2; no reliable D call. V was trimmed by 1 base and J by 3 bases, leaving 6 bases between them. The CDR3 length is 14 residues. Germline V gene lookup returns CDR1 SGHTA and CDR2 FQGNSA. The CDR3 bases are TGTGCCAGCAGCTTAGATAGGCACACCGGGGAGCTGTTTTTT. This codes for CASSLDRHTGELFF. The full variable domain, completed using reference TRBV7-2 and TRBJ2-2, is GAGVSQSPSNKVTEKGKDVELRCDPISGHTALYWYRQSLGQGLEFLIYFQGNSAPDKSGLPSDRFSAERTGGSVSTLTIQRTQQEDSAVYLCASSLDRHTGELFFGEGSRLTVL.

This clonotype has at least ten counts. V and J are TRBV29-1 and TRBJ1-1, with D perhaps TRBD1 (6 bases). Trimming removed 4 bases from V and 0 bases from J, with 12 bases in between. The length of the CDR3 is 14 residues. CDR1 and CDR2 from the germline V gene are SQVTM and ANQGSEA. CDR3 bases: TGCAGCGTTGTATCCGGACAGATGAACACTGAAGCTTTCTTT. It translates to CSVVSGQMNTEAFF.

This clonotype was recorded many times. The V gene is TRBV2, the J gene TRBJ1-6; a weak D match, TRBD1 (5 bases). The V gene's germline CDR1 is SNHLY and CDR2 FYNNEI. The CDR3 spans 13 residues. V was shortened by 5 bases and J by 14 bases, with 16 bases between the two germline ends. The CDR3 DNA reads as TGTGCCAGCAGTTTGGACGGGACGGGGTCCCTCCACTTT. As protein: CASSLDGTGSLHF.

The chain links TRBV7-9 to TRBJ1-5; D gene uncertain. Germline CDR1 reads SEHNR; CDR2 reads FQNEAQ (reference sequence). The CDR3 consists of 14 residues. V lost 5 bases and J 11 bases, leaving 19 bases between the germline ends. CDR3 nucleotides: TGTGCCAGCAGCCCGGGTGGGCTAGTTGAGACCCAGCATTTT. Protein sequence: CASSPGGLVETQHF.

To note about this clonotype: A much larger clone lies one base from this, so it may be a read error. The J gene is TRBJ2-7, the V gene TRBV12-5; no definite D call. Germline CDR1 reads LGHNT; CDR2 reads FRNRAP. CDR3 length equals 13 residues. V lost 6 bases to trimming and J lost 2 bases, with 11 bases between them. The CDR3 DNA reads as TGTGCTAGTGGAGTGGACGGCCCCTACGAGCAGTACTTC. Amino acid sequence: CASGVDGPYEQYF.

The J gene is TRBJ2-7, the V gene TRBV5-8, with D possibly TRBD2 on 6 matching bases. The CDR3 runs 15 residues. V was clipped by 1 base and J by 4 bases, with 15 bases between them. Germline loops: CDR1 SGHTS, CDR2 YDEGEE. The CDR3 loop reads CASSLWGLGGYEQYF. CDR3 in DNA: TGTGCCAGCAGCTTGTGGGGCTTGGGGGGATACGAGCAGTACTTC.

This sequence joins TRBV20-1 and TRBJ2-5, with D possibly TRBD1 on 5 matching bases. Trimming removed 2 bases at V and 9 bases at J, with 19 bases between. This CDR3 is 14 amino acids long. Germline values: CDR1 DFQATT, CDR2 SNEGSKA (reference sequence). CDR3 loop: CSARWVGRDQPQYF. In nucleotides, the CDR3 is TGCAGTGCTAGATGGGTTGGCAGGGATCAGCCCCAGTACTTC.

This clonotype was seen at least ten times. The chain recombines TRBV2 with TRBJ1-1, with 9 bases fitting TRBD1. Losses at the gene ends were 1 base for V and 6 bases for J; bases not matched to a gene: 6. The V gene's germline CDR1 is SNHLY and CDR2 FYNNEI. CDR3 size: 15 residues. The CDR3 DNA sequence: TGTGCCAGCAGTGAAGACGGGACAGGGAGGCCTGAAGCTTTCTTT. Translation gives CASSEDGTGRPEAFF. Full variable domain (rest looked up from reference TRBV2 and TRBJ1-1): EPEVTQTPSHQVTQMGQEVILRCVPISNHLYFYWYRQILGQKVEFLVSFYNNEISEKSEIFDDQFSVERPDGSNFTLKIRSTKLEDSAMYFCASSEDGTGRPEAFFGQGTRLTVV.

Notes on this clonotype: A read error may explain this, as a much larger clone is one base away. The rearrangement uses TRBV12-3 or TRBV12-4 and TRBJ1-4, with D maybe TRBD1 (6 bases). There are 15 residues in the CDR3. V was pared by 5 bases and J by 4 bases, with 14 bases between. CDR3 protein: CASSKQGAGNEKLFF. Here the CDR3 DNA reads TGTGCCAGCAGTAAACAGGGAGCGGGTAATGAAAAACTGTTTTTT.

The chain carries TRBV18 and TRBJ2-2; tentative D call: TRBD1 (5 bases). The CDR3 sequence is 15 residues long. Trimming removed 6 bases at V and 4 bases at J, with 15 bases between. Germline CDR1 reads KGHSH; CDR2 reads LQKENI. CDR3 sequence: CASSPKDTVTGELFF. The CDR3 DNA follows: TGTGCCAGCTCGCCTAAGGACACCGTCACCGGGGAGCTGTTTTTT.

This sequence joins TRBV9 and TRBJ1-6, with D possibly being TRBD1 (6 bases). CDR1 and CDR2 from the germline V gene are SGDLS and YYNGEE. The CDR3 totals 14 residues. The V and J ends lost 4 bases and 9 bases respectively, with 14 bases between them. CDR3 bases: TGTGCCAGCAGCTCGGGGACACCTATTTCACCCCTCCACTTT. Its translation is CASSSGTPISPLHF.

Note on this clonotype: Given a much more abundant clone one base away, this may be a read error. V gene TRBV11-2 combines with J gene TRBJ2-1; 8 positions agree with TRBD2. V dropped 1 base and J dropped 3; count of bases not matched to a gene: 2. CDR1 is SGHAT and CDR2 is FQNNGV in the germline V gene. The CDR3 length is 15 residues. CDR3 sequence (DNA): TGTGCCAGCAGCTTAGGACTAGCGTTCTACAATGAGCAGTTCTTC. Translated, it gives CASSLGLAFYNEQFF.

The chain uses TRBV14 and TRBJ2-6; 11 bases align to TRBD2. The CDR3 sequence is 19 residues long. The junction had 5 bases not matched to a gene; V was cut back by 1 base and J by 0 bases. Germline lookup yields CDR1 SGHDN and CDR2 FVKESK. DNA of the CDR3: TGTGCCAGCAGCCAAGGGCCTAGCGGGAGGACCTCTGGGGCCAACGTCCTGACTTTC. Translated, it gives CASSQGPSGRTSGANVLTF.